The 23 T cell receptor beta chains listed next were all sequenced from one sample in a study of graft-versus-host responses after intestinal transplantation (TCRdb year 2021). Their recognized antigens are unknown. The time point label corresponds to: cells obtained before transplantation from donor or recipient. Preparation of the library involved the immunoSEQ multiplex PCR assay. TCRdb limited this immuneACCESS table to in-frame rearrangements with V and J called. A share of clones is missing; checked studies link under half to unresolved V genes, and the rest is unexplained. This sample gives tens of thousands of clones in total; less than 95% of them show up just once. The ten largest clones represent about 0.34% of the sample. This specimen consisted of unstimulated CD4+ T cells sorted from spleen or lymph node cells, obtained before transplant. These receptors came from a human donor who was the organ donor for an intestinal transplant.

This chain connects TRBV6-5 to TRBJ1-1; D is possibly TRBD1 (5 bases). With 0 bases removed from V and 4 bases from J, the gap between germline ends came to 15 bases. This CDR3 spans 16 amino acids. The germline gives CDR1 MNHEY, CDR2 SVGAGI. Here the CDR3 reads CASSYSLPGLVTEAFF. For the CDR3, the DNA is TGTGCCAGCAGTTACTCGTTGCCAGGGTTGGTCACTGAAGCTTTCTTT.

In its sample, this clone was seen a few times. The rearrangement joins TRBV5-4 to TRBJ2-4; TRBD1 might be the D (6 bases). The length of the CDR3 is 14 residues. The V end lost 1 base, the J end lost 1 base, and 6 bases lay between the germline ends. The germline V gene encodes CDR1 SGHNT and CDR2 YYREEE (reference sequence). The CDR3 reads CASSLRGAKNIQYF. The CDR3 coding sequence is TGTGCCAGCAGCTTGAGGGGGGCCAAAAACATTCAGTACTTC.

The V call is TRBV4-1, the J call TRBJ1-6, with D unresolved. The V gene's germline CDR1 is MGHRA and CDR2 YSYEKL. V shed 0 bases and J shed 0 bases, with 12 bases lying between them. The CDR3 totals 18 residues. CDR3 residues: CASSQDWTRLSYNSPLHF. The CDR3, as DNA: TGCGCCAGCAGCCAAGATTGGACTCGTCTCTCCTATAATTCACCCCTCCACTTT.

The rearrangement links TRBV18 to TRBJ2-6; D gene uncertain. The germline V gene has CDR1 KGHSH and CDR2 LQKENI. Trimming took off 3 bases at V and 1 base at J, with 10 bases between the two ends. The CDR3 has 16 amino acids. CDR3 residues: CASSPLLPSGANVLTF. CDR3 coding DNA: TGTGCCAGCTCACCCCTATTACCTTCTGGGGCCAACGTCCTGACTTTC.

CDR3 sequence reads: CASSESGTSGYEQYF. CDR3 bases: TGTGCCAGCAGTGAAAGCGGGACTAGCGGGTACGAGCAGTACTTC. The rearrangement joins TRBV6-1 to TRBJ2-7; 12 bases are a match to TRBD2. Germline loops: CDR1 MNHNS, CDR2 SASEGT. The J segment lost 4 bases and the V segment lost 2 bases, leaving 3 bases of the junction unmatched. The CDR3 contains 15 residues.

The rearrangement links TRBV5-6 to TRBJ2-1, with TRBD2 matching 7 bases. This CDR3 spans 15 amino acids. The germline V gene has CDR1 SGHDT and CDR2 YYEEEE. V shed 0 bases and J 4 bases; nucleotides not matched to a gene: 4. CDR3 region: CASSLGGSGYNEQFF. The CDR3 DNA reads as TGTGCCAGCAGCTTGGGCGGGAGTGGGTACAATGAGCAGTTCTTC.

The chain has TRBV7-2 and TRBJ2-7; 14 bases line up with TRBD2. Germline V gene lookup returns CDR1 SGHTA and CDR2 FQGNSA. J was trimmed by 3 bases and V by 5 bases; bases with no gene match: 15. This CDR3 has 19 residues. The DNA for the CDR3 is TGTGCCAGCAGCGGTCCGGGACTAGCGGGAGCCCCACCGGGCTACGAGCAGTACTTC. This codes for CASSGPGLAGAPPGYEQYF.

J is TRBJ1-3 and V is TRBV6-5, with D possibly being TRBD1 (5 bases). Germline CDR1 reads MNHEY; CDR2 reads SVGAGI. The V gene lost 7 bases and the J gene lost 3 bases, with 16 bases spanning the gap. CDR3 length equals 15 residues. CDR3 protein: CASTSLGTVGNTIYF. The CDR3 DNA sequence: TGTGCCAGCACCTCACTCGGGACTGTTGGAAACACCATATATTTT.

The J gene is TRBJ2-2, the V gene TRBV5-8, with 10 bases aligning to TRBD1. Germline V gene sequence: CDR1 SGHTS, CDR2 YDEGEE. J was trimmed by 4 bases and V by 1 base; bases with no gene match: 1. The CDR3 totals 15 residues. In nucleotides, the CDR3 is TGTGCCAGCAGCTTGTGGACAGGGGGCACCGGGGAGCTGTTTTTT. Its translation: CASSLWTGGTGELFF.

This rearrangement joins TRBV18 to TRBJ2-5; tentative D call: TRBD1 (5 bases). From germline, CDR1 is KGHSH and CDR2 LQKENI. V lost 4 bases and J 5 bases, leaving 11 bases between the germline ends. There are 13 residues in the CDR3. CDR3 in DNA: TGTGCCAGCTCACAACAGGTTAAGGAGACCCAGTACTTC. It translates to CASSQQVKETQYF.

The chain links TRBV5-8 to TRBJ2-7; 9 bases are shared with TRBD1. Germline V gives CDR1 SGHTS, CDR2 YDEGEE. The V and J ends lost 4 bases and 6 bases, in that order; junction bases with no gene match: 8. The CDR3 is made up of 14 amino acids. Here the CDR3 reads CASSRDRVGVEQYF. The DNA for the CDR3 is TGTGCCAGCAGCAGGGACAGGGTCGGCGTCGAGCAGTACTTC.

The table lists this clone with a few counts. The J gene is TRBJ2-7, the V gene TRBV28, with 9 bases matching TRBD2. After removal of 3 bases from V and 4 bases from J, the junction contained 7 bases not matched to a gene. Germline V gives CDR1 MDHEN, CDR2 SYDVKM. The CDR3 runs to 15 residues. CDR3 sequence (DNA): TGTGCCAGCAGTTTTTACTCTAGCGGGATTTACGAGCAGTACTTC. Its translation is CASSFYSSGIYEQYF.

The J gene is TRBJ1-2, the V gene TRBV7-8, with 8 nucleotides matching TRBD1. Germline loops: CDR1 SGHVS, CDR2 FQNEAQ. V shed 5 bases and J 8 bases; nucleotides not matched to a gene: 10. The CDR3 consists of 14 residues. CDR3 amino acids: CASSQRTGRKGYTF. CDR3 nucleotides: TGTGCCAGCAGCCAGAGGACAGGGCGAAAGGGCTACACCTTC.

V gene TRBV27 combines with J gene TRBJ2-5, with D hard to call. The CDR3 consists of 14 residues. V was trimmed by 6 bases and J by 1 base, leaving 12 bases between them. CDR1 MNHEY and CDR2 SMNVEV come from the germline V gene (reference sequence). The CDR3 sequence is CASRANSFQETQYF. For the CDR3, the DNA is TGTGCCAGCAGGGCCAACAGTTTCCAAGAGACCCAGTACTTC.

The chain couples TRBV19 to TRBJ1-4, with D perhaps matching TRBD1 (5 bases). The V end lost 3 bases, the J end lost 3 bases, and 8 bases lay between the germline ends. Per the germline V gene, CDR1 is LNHDA and CDR2 is SQIVND (reference sequence). This CDR3 has 14 amino acids. The CDR3 loop reads CASSMGRANEKLFF. The DNA for the CDR3 is TGTGCCAGTAGTATGGGCAGGGCTAATGAAAAACTGTTTTTT.

The genes are TRBV2 and TRBJ1-2, with unresolved D. Trimming removed 1 base at V and 3 bases at J, with 9 bases between. Germline V lookup: CDR1 SNHLY, CDR2 FYNNEI. The CDR3 has 14 amino acids. The CDR3 nucleotides read TGTGCCAGCAGTGAAGGCCATGAGGACTATGGCTACACCTTC. Protein sequence: CASSEGHEDYGYTF.

This clone was seen once. The V gene is TRBV28, the J gene TRBJ2-7, with a possible D match to TRBD1 (5 bases). Trimming took off 3 bases at V and 3 bases at J, with 18 bases between the two ends. In germline, CDR1 is MDHEN, CDR2 SYDVKM. The CDR3 is made up of 16 amino acids. CDR3 nucleotides: TGTGCCAGCAGTTTTTCGCTTCGCGACAGTAGCTACGAGCAGTACTTC. This sequence encodes CASSFSLRDSSYEQYF. Based on the CDR3 plus reference TRBV28 and TRBJ2-7, the full variable domain is DVKVTQSSRYLVKRTGEKVFLECVQDMDHENMFWYRQDPGLGLRLIYFSYDVKMKEKGDIPEGYSVSREKKERFSLILESASTNQTSMYLCASSFSLRDSSYEQYFGPGTRLTVT.

The chain recombines TRBV19 with TRBJ1-5; D uncertain. CDR3 length: 9 residues. V lost 10 bases, J lost 9 bases, and 7 bases lay in between. Per germline, CDR1 LNHDA and CDR2 SQIVND (reference sequence). The CDR3 sequence: CAKRRPQHF. The CDR3 DNA is TGTGCCAAGCGTCGGCCCCAGCATTTT.

The chain employs TRBV5-1 and TRBJ2-3, with unresolved D. The CDR3 extends over 15 amino acids. V lost 1 base and J 1 base, leaving 10 bases between the germline ends. Germline V CDR1 and CDR2: SGHRS, YFSETQ. The CDR3 here is CASSLPATRTDTQYF. CDR3 nucleotides: TGCGCCAGCAGCTTGCCAGCGACCCGCACAGATACGCAGTATTTT.

The V and J genes are TRBV7-9 and TRBJ2-5; D not resolved. CDR3 length: 14 residues. CDR1 and CDR2 (germline): SEHNR, FQNEAQ (reference sequence). Trimming shortened V by 3 bases and J by 3 bases, and 11 bases separated the two germline ends. This CDR3 reads CASSFPTDKETQYF. DNA for the CDR3: TGTGCCAGCAGCTTCCCAACTGATAAAGAGACCCAGTACTTC. Full variable domain (rest looked up from reference TRBV7-9 and TRBJ2-5): DTGVSQNPRHKITKRGQNVTFRCDPISEHNRLYWYRQTLGQGPEFLTYFQNEAQLEKSRLLSDRFSAERPKGSFSTLEIQRTEQGDSAMYLCASSFPTDKETQYFGPGTRLLVL.

V gene TRBV28 combines with J gene TRBJ2-3, with D hard to call. Germline V lookup: CDR1 MDHEN, CDR2 SYDVKM. V lost 3 bases and J lost 0, with 10 bases in between. This CDR3 is built from 15 residues. The CDR3 DNA reads TGTGCCAGCAGTTTTTACGGTACTAGCACAGATACGCAGTATTTT. This codes for CASSFYGTSTDTQYF.

Only a few counts were recorded for this clone. V is TRBV30 and J is TRBJ1-1, with D possibly TRBD1 on 6 matching bases. Germline loops: CDR1 GTSNPN, CDR2 SVGIG (reference sequence). The V end lost 3 bases, the J end lost 1 base, and 12 bases lay between the germline ends. CDR3 length: 14 residues. Written as DNA, the CDR3 is TGTGCCTGGAGCGTTAACAGGGAGAACACTGAAGCTTTCTTT. As protein: CAWSVNRENTEAFF.

The chain's CDR3 is CASDFYYGYTF. CDR3 coding DNA: TGTGCCAGCGACTTTTACTATGGCTACACCTTC. V usage is TRBV6-1 and J usage is TRBJ1-2, with no clear D. Trimming stripped 8 bases from V and 3 bases from J, with 7 bases between. Germline CDR1 is MNHNS and CDR2 is SASEGT. The CDR3 spans 11 residues.